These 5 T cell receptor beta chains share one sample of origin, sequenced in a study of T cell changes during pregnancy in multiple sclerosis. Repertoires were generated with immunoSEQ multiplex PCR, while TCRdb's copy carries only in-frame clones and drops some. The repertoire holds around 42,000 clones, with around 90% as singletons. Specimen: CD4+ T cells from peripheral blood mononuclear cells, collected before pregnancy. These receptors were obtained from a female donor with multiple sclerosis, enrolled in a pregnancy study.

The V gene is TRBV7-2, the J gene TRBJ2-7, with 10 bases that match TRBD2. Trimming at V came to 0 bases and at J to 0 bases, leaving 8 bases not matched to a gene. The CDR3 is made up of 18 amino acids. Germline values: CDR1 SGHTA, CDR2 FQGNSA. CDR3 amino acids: CASSLATLAGLSSYEQYF. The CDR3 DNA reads TGTGCCAGCAGCTTAGCGACACTAGCGGGGTTGAGCTCCTACGAGCAGTACTTC.

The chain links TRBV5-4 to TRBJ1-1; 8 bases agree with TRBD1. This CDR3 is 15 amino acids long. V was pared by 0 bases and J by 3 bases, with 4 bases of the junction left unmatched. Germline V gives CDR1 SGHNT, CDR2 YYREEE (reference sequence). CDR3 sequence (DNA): TGTGCCAGCAGCTTGGGGACAGGGCCCCACACTGAAGCTTTCTTT. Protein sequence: CASSLGTGPHTEAFF.

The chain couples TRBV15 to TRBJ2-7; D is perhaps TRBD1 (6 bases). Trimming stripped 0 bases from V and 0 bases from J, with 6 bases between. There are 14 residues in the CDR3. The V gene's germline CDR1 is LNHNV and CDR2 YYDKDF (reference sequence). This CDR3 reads CATSRDRGSYEQYF. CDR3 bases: TGTGCCACCAGCAGAGACAGGGGCTCCTACGAGCAGTACTTC.

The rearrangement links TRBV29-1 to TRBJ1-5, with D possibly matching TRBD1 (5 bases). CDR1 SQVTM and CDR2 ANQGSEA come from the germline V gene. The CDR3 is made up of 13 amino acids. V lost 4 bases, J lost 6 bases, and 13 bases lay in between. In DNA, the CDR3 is TGCAGCGTTGGGGTCAGGGTAGGTCAGCCCCAGCATTTT. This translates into CSVGVRVGQPQHF.

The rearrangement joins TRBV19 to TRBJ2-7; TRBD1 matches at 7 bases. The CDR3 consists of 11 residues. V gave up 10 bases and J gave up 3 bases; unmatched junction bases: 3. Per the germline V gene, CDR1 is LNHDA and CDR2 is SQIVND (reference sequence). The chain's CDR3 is CATGQVYEQYF. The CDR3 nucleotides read TGTGCCACAGGACAGGTCTACGAGCAGTACTTC. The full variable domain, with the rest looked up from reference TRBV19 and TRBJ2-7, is DGGITQSPKYLFRKEGQNVTLSCEQNLNHDAMYWYRQDPGQGLRLIYYSQIVNDFQKGDIAEGYSVSREKKESFPLTVTSAQKNPTAFYLCATGQVYEQYFGPGTRLTVT.